This entry lists 21 T cell receptor beta chains sequenced from one sample in a study of blood T cell repertoires in COVID-19. Sequenced by immunoSEQ multiplex PCR; TCRdb stores in-frame clones only, minus some. The sample yields 140,000 or so clones, 84% seen once. Material for sequencing was PBMCs or T cells enriched from blood (not recorded which). These receptors came from a woman under 30 who had been exposed to COVID-19.

The V and J genes are TRBV6-2 or TRBV6-3 and TRBJ2-1; 8 bases map to TRBD2. Looked up from germline, CDR1 is MNHEY and CDR2 is SVGEGT. CDR3 size: 15 residues. Unmatched junction bases numbered 3, after V lost 5 bases and J lost 0 bases. The CDR3 DNA reads as TGTGCCAGCAGTCTAGCGGGTAGCTCCTACAATGAGCAGTTCTTC. Translated, it gives CASSLAGSSYNEQFF.

The chain recombines TRBV9 with TRBJ2-1; 7 bases line up with TRBD2. Germline CDR1 SGDLS, CDR2 YYNGEE. The CDR3 spans 15 residues. Trimming removed 6 bases from V and 5 bases from J; junction bases left unmatched: 11. The CDR3 reads CASNPLGGSNNEQFF. Here the CDR3 DNA reads TGTGCCAGCAACCCCCTAGGCGGGAGTAACAATGAGCAGTTCTTC.

The sample holds one count of this clone. The chain employs TRBV9 and TRBJ2-3, with no clear D. Germline-derived CDR1 and CDR2 are SGDLS and YYNGEE. Trimming removed 6 bases at V and 1 base at J, with 15 bases between. CDR3 length equals 15 residues. The CDR3 loop reads CASNREARRTDTQYF. For the CDR3, the DNA is TGTGCCAGCAACCGAGAGGCCCGGCGCACAGATACGCAGTATTTT.

The chain employs TRBV28 and TRBJ1-2, with D hard to call. The CDR3 is made up of 13 amino acids. V gave up 6 bases and J gave up 2 bases, with 10 bases separating them. Germline lookup yields CDR1 MDHEN and CDR2 SYDVKM. In DNA, the CDR3 is TGTGCCAGCAGGACTACACCCAACTATGGCTACACCTTC. This sequence encodes CASRTTPNYGYTF.

Here the CDR3 reads CAWSHPGQTNTEAFF. Written as DNA, the CDR3 is TGTGCCTGGAGTCATCCGGGACAGACGAACACTGAAGCTTTCTTT. The chain combines TRBV30 with TRBJ1-1; 7 bases align to TRBD1. Unmatched junction bases numbered 7, after V lost 2 bases and J lost 1 base. The germline V gene has CDR1 GTSNPN and CDR2 SVGIG (reference sequence). The length of the CDR3 is 15 residues.

The chain employs TRBV5-1 and TRBJ2-3; 8 bases line up with TRBD2. The CDR3 is made up of 16 amino acids. Per the germline V gene, CDR1 is SGHRS and CDR2 is YFSETQ. With V trimmed by 1 base and J by 2 bases, 6 bases remained unmatched. CDR3 coding DNA: TGCGCCAGCAGCTTGCCCTGGCGGGAGGTCACAGATACGCAGTATTTT. Amino acid sequence: CASSLPWREVTDTQYF.

The V call is TRBV5-1, the J call TRBJ2-3; 9 bases align to TRBD1. This CDR3 is 15 amino acids long. The V and J ends lost 7 bases and 4 bases, in that order; junction bases with no gene match: 10. CDR1 SGHRS and CDR2 YFSETQ come from the germline V gene. The CDR3 coding sequence is TGCGCCAGCCGGATGGACAGGGGAAGCGCAGATACGCAGTATTTT. Its protein is CASRMDRGSADTQYF.

This rearrangement joins TRBV6-5 to TRBJ2-1, with D possibly being TRBD2 (6 bases). Germline values: CDR1 MNHEY, CDR2 SVGAGI. V was pared by 4 bases and J by 4 bases, with 17 bases between. This CDR3 has 16 amino acids. Here the CDR3 DNA reads TGTGCCAGCAGTTCCCAAGCGCTGGGGGGTTACAATGAGCAGTTCTTC. The encoded protein is CASSSQALGGYNEQFF.

The V gene is TRBV21-1, the J gene TRBJ2-3; whether TRBD2, the table's D call, matches the DNA was not checked. TRBV21-1 is shown as a pseudogene. This CDR3 comprises 18 residues. DNA for the CDR3: TGTGCCAGCAGCAAATATCGAATTACTAGCGGGGGTTTAGATACGCAGTATTTT. This gives the protein CASSKYRITSGGLDTQYF.

The chain links TRBV7-2 to TRBJ1-1; 9 nucleotides agree with TRBD1. Per the germline V gene, CDR1 is SGHTA and CDR2 is FQGNSA. Trimming took 4 bases from V and 10 from J; bases not matched to a gene: 7. This CDR3 region has 13 residues. The CDR3 region has the DNA TGTGCCAGCAGCTATTACGGACAGGGGACAGCTTTCTTT. Protein sequence: CASSYYGQGTAFF. Drawing the rest from reference TRBV7-2 and TRBJ1-1, the complete variable domain is GAGVSQSPSNKVTEKGKDVELRCDPISGHTALYWYRQSLGQGLEFLIYFQGNSAPDKSGLPSDRFSAERTGGSVSTLTIQRTQQEDSAVYLCASSYYGQGTAFFGQGTRLTVV.

The V call is TRBV28, the J call TRBJ2-7; D may be TRBD2 (5 bases). The CDR3 extends over 19 amino acids. The germline CDR1 and CDR2 sequences are MDHEN and SYDVKM. Trimming took 2 bases from V and 0 from J, leaving 23 bases between them. The DNA of the CDR3 is TGTGCCAGCAGTTTAACTCTGGACTTCGGGGTTAAACGCTCCTACGAGCAGTACTTC. This gives the protein CASSLTLDFGVKRSYEQYF.

This clone turned up a few times. The V call is TRBV18, the J call TRBJ2-4, with D hard to call. V was trimmed by 3 bases and J by 3 bases, leaving 12 bases between them. The length of the CDR3 is 15 residues. From germline, CDR1 is KGHSH and CDR2 LQKENI. CDR3 DNA: TGTGCCAGCTCACCTCTGGAGTTTAACAAAAACATTCAGTACTTC. The encoded protein is CASSPLEFNKNIQYF.

Only a few counts were recorded for this clone. The chain carries TRBV14 and TRBJ2-1; 9 positions match TRBD1. In germline, CDR1 is SGHDN, CDR2 FVKESK. J gave up 12 bases and V 4 bases, and 10 bases lay outside the gene matches. This CDR3 is 14 amino acids long. The CDR3 spells CASSRGTGPLGQFF. The CDR3 nucleotides are TGTGCCAGCAGCCGGGGGACAGGGCCCTTGGGGCAGTTCTTC.

This chain connects TRBV28 to TRBJ1-2, with no clear D. The CDR3 is 13 residues long. Trimming pared 3 bases from V and 2 bases from J, leaving 7 bases between. CDR1 and CDR2 (germline): MDHEN, SYDVKM. In DNA form, the CDR3 reads TGTGCCAGCAGTTTCATGGGCAACTATGGCTACACCTTC. It codes for CASSFMGNYGYTF.

The sample holds one count of this clone. The chain's CDR3 is CASSYSRQENTEAFF. Written as DNA, the CDR3 is TGTGCCAGCAGTTACTCGCGACAGGAGAACACTGAAGCTTTCTTT. This rearrangement joins TRBV6-5 to TRBJ1-1, with D tentatively TRBD1 (6 bases). The CDR3 runs to 15 residues. Germline lookup yields CDR1 MNHEY and CDR2 SVGAGI. Trimming pared 0 bases from V and 1 base from J, leaving 9 bases between.

This chain uses TRBV30 with TRBJ2-1; D unresolved. V was cut by 3 bases and J by 2 bases, with 8 bases left in between. The CDR3 loop spans 13 amino acids. CDR1 and CDR2 (germline): GTSNPN, SVGIG (reference sequence). The CDR3 loop is CAWRTTTYNEQFF. CDR3 in DNA: TGTGCCTGGAGGACAACCACCTACAATGAGCAGTTCTTC.

Only one count was recorded for this clone. This chain joins TRBV5-1 and TRBJ2-5; 9 bases fit TRBD2. V was clipped by 0 bases and J by 1 base; unmatched bases: 4. Germline-derived CDR1 and CDR2 are SGHRS and YFSETQ. This CDR3 comprises 16 residues. CDR3 nucleotide sequence: TGCGCCAGCAGCTTGGGCGCGACTAGCGGCCAAGAGACCCAGTACTTC. Encoded protein: CASSLGATSGQETQYF.

The CDR3 loop reads CASRGDSGEAFF. CDR3 nucleotide sequence: TGTGCCAGCAGAGGGGACAGTGGGGAAGCTTTCTTT. The chain recombines TRBV2 with TRBJ1-1, with TRBD1 matching over 7 bases. Per the germline V gene, CDR1 is SNHLY and CDR2 is FYNNEI. The CDR3 totals 12 residues. Trimming took 6 bases from V and 8 from J; bases not matched to a gene: 6.

This clone was picked up one time. The V call is TRBV5-4, the J call TRBJ2-7, with D tentatively TRBD2 (6 bases). This CDR3 region has 16 residues. The germline gives CDR1 SGHNT, CDR2 YYREEE (reference sequence). The V gene lost 0 bases and the J gene lost 4 bases, with 17 bases spanning the gap. CDR3 loop: CASSLDLSGADYEQYF. CDR3 nucleotide sequence: TGTGCCAGCAGCTTGGATTTGTCGGGAGCGGATTACGAGCAGTACTTC.

This sequence joins TRBV7-3 and TRBJ2-5; tentative D call: TRBD2 (5 bases). This CDR3 contains 12 residues. V shed 4 bases and J shed 4 bases, with 7 bases lying between them. Germline assignment: CDR1 SGHTA and CDR2 FQGTGA. DNA of the CDR3: TGTGCCAGCAGCTCAAGCGGAGAGACCCAGTACTTC. This gives the protein CASSSSGETQYF.

The V call is TRBV9, the J call TRBJ2-2; 9 bases match TRBD2. This CDR3 spans 16 amino acids. The ends lost 3 bases at V and 9 bases at J; junction bases unmatched: 12. Germline loops: CDR1 SGDLS, CDR2 YYNGEE. The CDR3 region has the DNA TGTGCCAGCAGCGCCCCAAGAACTAGCGGGTCTAGGGAGCTGTTTTTT. It specifies CASSAPRTSGSRELFF. Full variable domain (missing parts from reference TRBV9 and TRBJ2-2): DSGVTQTPKHLITATGQRVTLRCSPRSGDLSVYWYQQSLDQGLQFLIQYYNGEERAKGNILERFSAQQFPDLHSELNLSSLELGDSALYFCASSAPRTSGSRELFFGEGSRLTVL.